The present T cell receptor (beta chain) was sequenced within a study of cytomegalovirus exposure and HLA in healthy donors (dated by TCRdb to 2016 to 2017). Looking at the study overall: An earlier analysis of 587 of the donors reported 250 to 300 Gb of sequence data and around 120 million unique TCR beta sequences obtained from about 180 million T cells. An early release covering about 600 HLA-typed donors comprised 250 to 350 gigabases of sequencing data and tens of millions of unique TCR sequences. Among the roughly 400 genotyped donors, around 81% belonged to the genetic ancestry cluster associated with self-reported Caucasian donors. The aim of the study was to test whether cataloging public T cell receptors could identify signatures of past pathogen exposure. The study used immunosequencing to profile the T cell repertoires of several hundred subjects and linked those repertoires to cytomegalovirus serostatus. Along with the approximately 650-subject first cohort, a separate validation cohort of 120 different subjects was used. The study combined high-throughput TCR immunosequencing, statistical association of individual TCRs with disease status, and machine learning to predict cytomegalovirus infection status. To study patterns of TCR occurrence, a later analysis re-analyzed previously published TCR beta repertoires from under 750 donors and added high-resolution HLA genotyping. Rather than drawing on any new phenotypic data, the later analysis identified candidate immune exposures from TCR beta sequences and the way those sequences occurred across donors. An earlier analysis of several hundred of the donors applied high-throughput TCR beta sequencing to assess whether each TCR beta V gene segment acted as functional or pseudogenic. Donor age, sex, ethnicity and CMV serostatus were compiled together with the repertoire data. In a later genetic analysis, genome-wide SNP genotypes for about three fifths of the roughly 670 donors were used, and that subset was treated as a discovery cohort. Every repertoire in the discovery cohort had been generated on one and the same sequencing platform. Both class I and class II loci were covered by HLA typing, at four-digit resolution. The number of donors typed differed by locus, with roughly 620-630 for A, B, C, DRB1 and DQB1, more than 500 for DQA1, over 600 for DPA1, and some 440 for DPB1. Because of strong linkage in the cohort, roughly five DR-DQ haplotypes were treated as single units for association and clustering. Across approximately 400 genotyped donors of the cohort, an average of approximately 240,000 unique TCR beta nucleotide sequences per donor were sequenced, and roughly 20% of those sequences were non-productive.

Regarding this clone: Its antigen remains undetermined. Qualities for individual bases were not recorded, and no much larger clone is one base off.

Summary of the overall study and its limitations: In a later analysis, 16,951 TCR beta sequences were associated with specific HLA alleles at a false discovery rate of 0.05. Some IMGT-functional V segments, including TRBV6-2 and TRBV6-3, could not be told apart with the 87-base-pair reads, so those segments were excluded. A further reported finding was that TCR beta sequences accurately predicted the HLA-A and HLA-B alleles for most subjects in the first cohort. Compared with the roughly 700-donor mean, donors in an Asian-associated ancestry cluster had fewer N-insertions in productive TCRs, according to a later genetic analysis. Because HLA typing was unavailable for some donors at each locus, only the typed subset was used in association tests. Cytomegalovirus status was reported to be diagnosed by the classifier with high specificity and sensitivity in both the original and validation cohorts. In a later analysis, HLA-associated TCR beta chains showed more clonal expansion and lower generation probabilities than non-associated chains that were equally common. Assigning TCR associations to individual alleles was difficult when HLA alleles, especially DR and DQ, strongly co-occurred. Linkage disequilibrium might explain the correlated functional status among segregating V segments, but an unknown experimental factor could not be ruled out. Roughly uniform sequencing depth across donors was assumed in presence/absence analyses, although this assumption may not hold. A later genetic analysis associated a missense DCLRE1C variant with V-gene and J-gene trimming of TCR beta chains, and an independent cohort replicated the association. Most CMV-associated TCR beta chains appeared to be HLA-restricted in a later analysis, and the HLA associations seemed to be driven largely by CMV exposure. This cohort had only TCR beta chains sequenced, and the lack of alpha or paired-chain data limited which features could be detected. A later analysis reported that several top co-occurrence clusters appeared linked to parvovirus B19, influenza, CMV and Epstein-Barr virus. In an earlier analysis of 587 of the donors, most TCR beta V segments were observed in productive rearrangements about 87% or about 30% of the time, broadly matching IMGT annotations. In vitro tests confirmed that a few of the cytomegalovirus-associated TCR beta chains recognize cytomegalovirus antigens. According to the authors, the approach could potentially be generalized to other disease states and immunological phenotypes. In a later analysis, the rate of TCR association differed among HLA loci, with DRB1 alleles having the most associated TCRs and HLA-C alleles having the fewest. A group of highly shared sequence variants was considered likely to be a technical artifact of the sequencing pipeline. While some public TCRs were present in many individuals, most TCR sequences turned up only very rarely across donors. CMV serostatus was the only immune exposure information available for the cohort. Because counts were too low, about 18 rarely observed V segments, including chromosome 9 orphons, were excluded from the earlier analysis of roughly 580 of the donors. The study listed 164 TCR beta chains as associated with cytomegalovirus.

The library was built by means of the immunoSEQ multiplex PCR assay. The multiplex PCR relied on a mix of 60 forward primers for TCR Vbeta segments and 13 reverse primers for TCR Jbeta segments. Amplification of the CDR3 region of rearranged TCR beta genes was performed with a multiplex PCR assay on genomic DNA. The amplified TCR beta libraries were sequenced on the Illumina HiSeq System as 87-base-pair reads. Per the source publication's procedure: A later analysis counted about 82 million unique TCR beta chains across the 670 or so repertoires, and around 12 million of these chains were shared by at least two donors. A nearest-neighbor algorithm error-corrected the raw reads and collapsed the reads into unique sequences, merging closely related sequences to remove PCR and sequencing errors. To assign V, D and J gene segments, CDR3 sequences were aligned to IMGT reference sequences. For a sequence to be retained, at least a six-nucleotide match to both a V gene segment and a J gene segment was required. A rearrangement was called productive if the CDR3 had no stop codons and remained in frame with V and J, and every other rearrangement was called non-productive. Following IMGT convention, CDR3 was defined as the stretch from the second conserved V-encoded cysteine up to the conserved J-encoded phenylalanine. In an earlier analysis of some 550 of the donors, sequences lacking an unambiguous match to a single V gene segment were excluded. In an earlier analysis of 587 of the donors, a V segment was called functional when productive rearrangements were above 56.7%, and segregating when the standard deviation between donors exceeded 5%. A statistical classification framework was built for diagnosing cytomegalovirus status from the catalog of TCR beta chain sequences. In a later analysis, TCR nucleotide sequences were compared against IMGT/GENE-DB human TR gene sequences so that V and J genes could be assigned. A later analysis assigned CDR3 sequences and most-parsimonious VDJ recombination scenarios with the TCRdist pipeline. In a later analysis, each TCR beta chain was defined by its CDR3 amino acid sequence together with its V-gene family, and reads without a unique V-gene family were excluded. A later analysis removed roughly 590 highly shared, low-generation-probability nucleotide sequences to deal with suspected cross-contamination and a sequencing artifact. In a later analysis, a clonal expansion index for each public chain was calculated from normalized within-repertoire ranks of inferred template counts. In a later analysis, generation probabilities were computed using a VDJ recombination model fitted to out-of-frame rearrangements, and the results were checked against IGoR. In a later analysis, hypergeometric tests were used to score TCR-TCR, TCR-HLA and TCR-CMV co-occurrence, with a repertoire-size bias correction applied to TCR pairs. To estimate false discovery rates, a later analysis permuted the HLA or CMV assignments 20 times. In a later analysis, co-occurring TCRs were grouped using DBSCAN, and TCRdist sequence similarity was added for clustering within HLA-allele-positive subsets. Repertoires with fewer than 30,000 or more than 120,000 public chains were left out of co-occurrence clustering, as were four to six repertoires with anomalous nucleotide sharing. Imported from immuneACCESS, the table was reduced by TCRdb to in-frame sequences with V and J called. These copies leave out some clones; in studies compared against another copy, an unresolved V gene accounts for under half, and the cause of the remainder is not known. V and J calls and clone size are as listed in that table; D and trimming were resolved from the DNA. This sample has 89,000 or so clones in its table, and about four fifths of those were observed once. The ten largest clonotypes hold roughly 4.2% of the sample.

The CDR3 runs 16 residues from the cysteine to the phenylalanine. Of all the DNA, just the CDR3 is kept, 48 bases in frame from base 1. The germline V gene (reference sequence) supplies CDR1 LNHDA and CDR2 SQIVND. Trimmed from V: 0 bases; trimmed from J: 2 bases; junction bases lacking a gene match: 6. In total, 630 or so healthy bone marrow donors made up the cohort. All cohort members were sampled while nominally healthy, although unrecorded immune exposures were likely present. The donor was CMV seronegative and belonged to the group of 352 seronegative cohort members. A peripheral blood sample was collected from each donor, and TCR beta sequencing was performed on peripheral blood mononuclear cells. Genomic DNA extraction from the blood cell samples was performed with the Qiagen DNeasy Blood Extraction Kit.

This sequence uses TRBV19 and TRBJ2-7; 8 central nucleotides agree with TRBD1. The origin of this receptor is a man in his 60s in good health and CMV-seronegative. Specimen: PBMCs. For the CDR3, the sequence is CASSIDRRTGTYEQYF. The DNA reads TGTGCCAGTAGTATAGATCGGCGGACAGGGACCTACGAGCAGTACTTC.